This paragraph covers one T cell receptor (beta chain) sequence. This sample was included in a study of blood T cell repertoires in COVID-19. Study as a whole: The origin of the acute and convalescent COVID-19 samples was the United States, Italy and Spain. Nucleic acid was either cDNA or gDNA, and it came from T cells, B-cell-depleted T cells, or PBMCs.

In the original processing: Amplification from reference gene primers served as the basis for estimated nucleated cell counts. Sequenced by immunoSEQ multiplex PCR; TCRdb stores in-frame clones only, minus some. Clonal size and the V and J genes are those of that table, whereas D and trimming came from the DNA. Among around 450,000 clones listed, nearly 90% were seen once. With 5 bases removed from V and 3 bases from J, the gap between germline ends came to 14 bases. CDR1 and CDR2 from the germline V gene are SGHVS and FQNEAQ. This CDR3 is 14 amino acids long. Adults between roughly 18 and 89 years of age took part from more than 20 US areas.

The sequence derives from a woman aged 18-35 years with acute COVID-19. The chain is built from TRBV7-8 and TRBJ2-7; perhaps TRBD1 as D (7 bases). The sample taken for sequencing was PBMCs or T cells enriched from blood (not recorded which). CDR3 loop: CASSRRDSYYEQYF. In DNA form, the CDR3 reads TGTGCCAGCAGCCGGCGGGACAGTTACTACGAGCAGTACTTC.